This TCR beta chain is from a study of blood T cell repertoires in COVID-19. Whole-study context: Sample material is recorded as cDNA or gDNA derived from T cells, B-cell-depleted T cells, or PBMCs.

The method was immunoSEQ multiplex PCR; TCRdb's version includes in-frame clones alone and lacks a portion of them. Of under 300,000 clones in the sample, about 86% are singletons; the top ten hold around 5.9%. The CDR3 totals 15 residues. CDR1 is LNHDA, CDR2 SQIVND, per germline (reference sequence). V was cut by 7 bases and J by 2 bases, with 17 bases left in between. The sequenced sample consisted of peripheral blood. The TCR was taken from a man in his 60s with acute or convalescent COVID-19. The chain couples TRBV19 to TRBJ1-1, with D tentatively TRBD1 (6 bases). The CDR3 DNA follows: TGTGCCAGTACGAGCGCGAGACAGGTAAACACTGAAGCTTTCTTT. This gives the protein CASTSARQVNTEAFF. Supplemented by reference TRBV19 and TRBJ1-1, the full variable domain reads DGGITQSPKYLFRKEGQNVTLSCEQNLNHDAMYWYRQDPGQGLRLIYYSQIVNDFQKGDIAEGYSVSREKKESFPLTVTSAQKNPTAFYLCASTSARQVNTEAFFGQGTRLTVV.